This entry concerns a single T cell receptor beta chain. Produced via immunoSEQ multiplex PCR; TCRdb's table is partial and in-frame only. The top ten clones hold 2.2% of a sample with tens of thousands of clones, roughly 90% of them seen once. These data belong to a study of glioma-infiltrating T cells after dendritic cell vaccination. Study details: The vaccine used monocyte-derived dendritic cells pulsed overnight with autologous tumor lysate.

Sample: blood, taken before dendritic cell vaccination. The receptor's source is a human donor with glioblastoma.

The CDR3 DNA follows: TGCGCCAGCAGCTTGGTGGGGAGGCGAGAGACCCAGTACTTC. Translated, it gives CASSLVGRRETQYF. The chain is built from TRBV5-1 and TRBJ2-5, with TRBD2 as a possible D gene (6 bases). V was pared by 0 bases and J by 4 bases, with 10 bases between. The CDR3 runs 14 residues. Looked up from germline, CDR1 is SGHRS and CDR2 is YFSETQ.